Listed here are 32 T cell receptor beta chains from one sample, sequenced in a study of blood T cell repertoires in COVID-19. Sequenced by immunoSEQ multiplex PCR; TCRdb stores in-frame clones only, minus some. The table lists a few hundred thousand clones, around nine tenths of them singletons, with around 10% in the top ten. The material sequenced was PBMCs or T cells enriched from blood (not recorded which). These receptors were obtained from a woman aged 50 to 60 who had recovered from COVID-19.

The chain carries TRBV15 and TRBJ1-4; D may be TRBD1 (5 bases). The CDR3 is made up of 16 amino acids. The germline V gene encodes CDR1 LNHNV and CDR2 YYDKDF (reference sequence). With 1 base removed from V and 0 bases from J, the gap between germline ends came to 9 bases. The chain's CDR3 is CATSRAGIATNEKLFF. The CDR3 DNA reads TGTGCCACCAGCAGAGCAGGGATTGCAACTAATGAAAAACTGTTTTTT.

The chain links TRBV10-3 to TRBJ1-6, with TRBD1 as a possible D gene (5 bases). The germline gives CDR1 ENHRY, CDR2 SYGVKD. Trimming removed 2 bases at V and 7 bases at J, with 12 bases between. This CDR3 region has 15 residues. The CDR3 DNA reads as TGTGCCATCAGTGAGATCCAGGGTGGGAATTCACCCCTCCACTTT. This codes for CAISEIQGGNSPLHF.

The CDR3 region is CASSREGALSYEQYF. CDR3 bases: TGTGCCAGCAGCCGCGAGGGGGCGTTGTCCTACGAGCAGTACTTC. The V gene is TRBV5-4, the J gene TRBJ2-7; 7 nucleotides agree with TRBD1. Germline trimming cut 4 bases from V and 1 base from J; bases unmatched to any gene: 8. The CDR3 loop spans 15 amino acids. The germline CDR1 and CDR2 sequences are SGHNT and YYREEE (reference sequence). Together with reference TRBV5-4 and TRBJ2-7, the CDR3 gives the full variable domain: ETGVTQSPTHLIKTRGQQVTLRCSSQSGHNTVSWYQQALGQGPQFIFQYYREEENGRGNFPPRFSGLQFPNYSSELNVNALELDDSALYLCASSREGALSYEQYFGPGTRLTVT.

This sequence joins TRBV19 and TRBJ1-1; D gene uncertain. The CDR3 runs 11 residues. V dropped 6 bases and J dropped 7 bases, with 9 bases sitting between them. Germline-derived CDR1 and CDR2 are LNHDA and SQIVND (reference sequence). CDR3 in amino acids: CASSGLVEAFF. The CDR3 coding sequence is TGTGCCAGTAGCGGACTTGTTGAAGCTTTCTTT. The full variable domain, with the rest looked up from reference TRBV19 and TRBJ1-1, is DGGITQSPKYLFRKEGQNVTLSCEQNLNHDAMYWYRQDPGQGLRLIYYSQIVNDFQKGDIAEGYSVSREKKESFPLTVTSAQKNPTAFYLCASSGLVEAFFGQGTRLTVV.

A few counts support this clone. The V and J genes are TRBV4-1 and TRBJ1-4; 9 positions agree with TRBD1. Germline CDR1 is MGHRA and CDR2 is YSYEKL. Trimming removed 3 bases from V and 6 bases from J; junction bases left unmatched: 8. The length of the CDR3 is 16 residues. The CDR3 sequence is CASSHPKRDRDEKLFF. Here the CDR3 DNA reads TGCGCCAGCAGCCACCCCAAAAGGGACAGGGATGAAAAACTGTTTTTT.

The rearrangement links TRBV6-5 to TRBJ2-1, with D possibly matching TRBD1 (6 bases). Germline CDR1 reads MNHEY; CDR2 reads SVGAGI. Trimming cost V 1 base and J 9 bases, with 10 bases left between them. This CDR3 spans 13 amino acids. Written as DNA, the CDR3 is TGTGCCAGCAGTTACTTCCAAGGGGGTGAGCAGTTCTTC. Residues: CASSYFQGGEQFF.

This chain joins TRBV2 and TRBJ1-2, with D hard to call. V shed 4 bases and J shed 8 bases, with 17 bases lying between them. This CDR3 is 14 amino acids long. Germline assignment: CDR1 SNHLY and CDR2 FYNNEI. The DNA of the CDR3 is TGTGCCAGCAGTGTCCAGGTGTCTAATCAGGGCTACACCTTC. Translating gives CASSVQVSNQGYTF.

This clone came up once. V and J are TRBV4-2 and TRBJ2-2, with TRBD1 matching over 11 bases. The CDR3 runs to 16 residues. Germline trimming cut 4 bases from V and 4 bases from J; bases unmatched to any gene: 5. CDR1 and CDR2 from the germline V gene are LGHNA and YNFKEQ. The CDR3 loop is CASSRPGTGGTGELFF. DNA for the CDR3: TGTGCCAGCAGCCGACCGGGGACAGGGGGCACCGGGGAGCTGTTTTTT.

A few counts support this clone. The CDR3 coding sequence is TGTGCCAGCAGTCCCCCCGCTGGGACAGGGTCTTACAATGAGCAGTTCTTC. Its protein product is CASSPPAGTGSYNEQFF. The chain is built from TRBV27 and TRBJ2-1, with 9 nucleotides matching TRBD1. Germline V gene data show CDR1 as MNHEY and CDR2 as SMNVEV (reference sequence). V lost 5 bases and J lost 4; bases outside the gene matches: 12. This CDR3 is 17 amino acids long.

The V gene is TRBV27, the J gene TRBJ1-1; D is possibly TRBD1 (5 bases). Germline CDR1 MNHEY, CDR2 SMNVEV (reference sequence). The V and J ends lost 3 bases and 2 bases respectively, with 10 bases between them. The CDR3 has 14 residues. The CDR3 region has the DNA TGTGCCAGCAGTTTTATGGGGCCCAACACTGAAGCTTTCTTT. The encoded protein is CASSFMGPNTEAFF.

The rearrangement links TRBV25-1 to TRBJ1-4, with D maybe TRBD1 (5 bases). The CDR3 contains 16 residues. V was pared by 5 bases and J by 1 base, with 14 bases between. The germline gives CDR1 MGHDK, CDR2 SYGVNS. The CDR3 nucleotides are TGTGCCAGCAGTCAGGCAGGGTTCGGAACTAATGAAAAACTGTTTTTT. Protein: CASSQAGFGTNEKLFF.

The rearrangement joins TRBV27 to TRBJ2-3; 7 nucleotides line up with TRBD1. There are 15 residues in the CDR3. The V segment lost 2 bases and the J segment 6 bases; nucleotides outside the gene matches: 8. Germline V gene lookup returns CDR1 MNHEY and CDR2 SMNVEV (reference sequence). CDR3 in amino acids: CASSLVPGQFDTQYF. CDR3 sequence (DNA): TGTGCCAGCAGTTTAGTCCCGGGACAGTTCGATACGCAGTATTTT.

The chain uses TRBV5-1 and TRBJ1-5; unclear D gene. Between the trimmed V and J ends, which lost 0 bases and 0 bases, there was a span of 4 bases. The CDR3 loop spans 14 amino acids. CDR1 is SGHRS, CDR2 YFSETQ, per germline. The CDR3 spells CASSLGLSNQPQHF. The CDR3 region has the DNA TGCGCCAGCAGCTTGGGTCTTAGCAATCAGCCCCAGCATTTT.

The V call is TRBV18, the J call TRBJ1-5; 8 bases match TRBD1. The CDR3 loop spans 15 amino acids. The V segment lost 5 bases and the J segment 2 bases; nucleotides outside the gene matches: 5. CDR1 is KGHSH, CDR2 LQKENI, per germline. The CDR3, as DNA: TGTGCCAGCTCAGTTCAGGGACAGGGCAATCAGCCCCAGCATTTT. Amino acid sequence: CASSVQGQGNQPQHF. Looking up the rest from reference TRBV18 and TRBJ1-5 gives the full variable domain: NAGVMQNPRHLVRRRGQEARLRCSPMKGHSHVYWYRQLPEEGLKFMVYLQKENIIDESGMPKERFSAEFPKEGPSILRIQQVVRGDSAAYFCASSVQGQGNQPQHFGDGTRLSIL.

The rearrangement links TRBV4-3 to TRBJ2-1, with TRBD2 matching 13 bases. V lost 3 bases to trimming and J lost 9 bases; unmatched junction nucleotides: 8. The germline gives CDR1 LGHNA, CDR2 YSLEER. This CDR3 is 16 amino acids long. The CDR3 bases are TGCGCCAGCAGCCAGCACACTAGCGGGGGGGCCATTGAGCAGTTCTTC. Translated, it gives CASSQHTSGGAIEQFF.

The chain carries TRBV5-1 and TRBJ1-2, with TRBD1 matching 7 bases. CDR1 and CDR2 from the germline V gene are SGHRS and YFSETQ. This CDR3 comprises 14 residues. V lost 0 bases and J lost 8; bases outside the gene matches: 7. The CDR3 sequence is CASSLETGLGGYTF. The CDR3 DNA is TGCGCCAGCAGCTTGGAGACAGGGCTAGGGGGCTACACCTTC.

V usage is TRBV5-1 and J usage is TRBJ1-2; TRBD1 matches at 10 bases. The CDR3 consists of 16 residues. From germline, CDR1 is SGHRS and CDR2 YFSETQ. V shed 4 bases, J shed 2 bases, and the junction held 8 bases outside the gene matches. The CDR3 nucleotides read TGCGCCAGCAGCCAGGACAGGGGGTTCCTAAACTATGGCTACACCTTC. Translation: CASSQDRGFLNYGYTF.

J is TRBJ2-7 and V is TRBV7-2; 8 positions match TRBD2. J lost 2 bases, V lost 1 base, and 4 bases had no gene match. The CDR3 loop spans 15 amino acids. From germline, CDR1 is SGHTA and CDR2 FQGNSA. The CDR3 loop reads CASSLGSGLAYEQYF. In nucleotides, the CDR3 is TGTGCCAGCAGCTTAGGATCGGGACTAGCCTACGAGCAGTACTTC.

The J gene is TRBJ2-1, the V gene TRBV5-4; 10 bases map to TRBD1. This CDR3 spans 15 amino acids. J gave up 8 bases and V 4 bases, and 9 bases lay outside the gene matches. Germline V gene lookup returns CDR1 SGHNT and CDR2 YYREEE (reference sequence). The CDR3: CASSPAGTGVYEQFF. Written as DNA, the CDR3 is TGTGCCAGCAGCCCGGCCGGGACAGGGGTCTATGAGCAGTTCTTC.

The V and J genes are TRBV28 and TRBJ1-6; TRBD1 agrees at 9 bases. The CDR3 runs to 16 residues. The germline V gene has CDR1 MDHEN and CDR2 SYDVKM. V trimming: 4 bases; J trimming: 7 bases; junction bases outside the gene matches: 8. This chain's CDR3 is CASSYRGLGGNSPLHF. The CDR3 nucleotides are TGTGCCAGCAGTTACAGGGGGCTAGGGGGAAATTCACCCCTCCACTTT.

This clone came up a few times. V gene TRBV15 combines with J gene TRBJ1-1, with 7 nucleotides matching TRBD1. The CDR3 spans 16 residues. V gave up 3 bases and J gave up 4 bases; unmatched junction bases: 11. Germline V gene lookup returns CDR1 LNHNV and CDR2 YYDKDF (reference sequence). CDR3 protein: CATSRTGKGIGTEAFF. DNA for the CDR3: TGTGCCACCAGCAGGACAGGGAAGGGAATCGGCACTGAAGCTTTCTTT. The full variable domain, in which reference TRBV15 and TRBJ1-1 provide the parts outside the CDR3, is DAMVIQNPRYQVTQFGKPVTLSCSQTLNHNVMYWYQQKSSQAPKLLFHYYDKDFNNEADTPDNFQSRRPNTSFCFLDIRSPGLGDTAMYLCATSRTGKGIGTEAFFGQGTRLTVV.

The V gene is TRBV19, the J gene TRBJ1-1; D possibly corresponds to TRBD1 (6 bases). Germline values: CDR1 LNHDA, CDR2 SQIVND (reference sequence). Trimming stripped 1 base from V and 5 bases from J, with 14 bases between. The CDR3 has 15 amino acids. The CDR3 loop reads CASSIGVRGETEAFF. In DNA form, the CDR3 reads TGTGCCAGTAGTATAGGGGTCAGGGGAGAGACTGAAGCTTTCTTT.

This clone was seen more than once but under ten times. This chain's CDR3 is CASSQGGGRLLYGYTF. The CDR3 DNA reads TGCGCCAGCAGCCAAGGAGGCGGGAGGCTACTCTATGGCTACACCTTC. The chain is built from TRBV4-1 and TRBJ1-2; D not resolved. V was pared by 1 base and J by 4 bases, with 16 bases between. Per germline, CDR1 MGHRA and CDR2 YSYEKL. CDR3 length: 16 residues.

The chain joins TRBV10-3 to TRBJ2-3; TRBD2 matches at 12 bases. CDR1 and CDR2 from the germline V gene are ENHRY and SYGVKD. V dropped 8 bases and J dropped 3; count of bases not matched to a gene: 12. This CDR3 comprises 17 residues. The CDR3 reads CAIRLETSGGITDTQYF. CDR3 in DNA: TGTGCCATCCGCCTCGAGACTAGCGGGGGTATAACAGATACGCAGTATTTT.

This clone was recorded only once. This chain links TRBV24-1 with TRBJ2-3, with 8 positions matching TRBD2. The trim removed 4 bases at V and 2 bases at J, leaving 4 bases unmatched. CDR1 is KGHDR and CDR2 is SFDVKD in the germline V gene. The CDR3 is 15 amino acids. For the CDR3, the DNA is TGTGCCACCAGTGACTTTAGCGGGGACACAGATACGCAGTATTTT. This encodes CATSDFSGDTDTQYF.

This chain links TRBV6-5 with TRBJ1-2; D unclear. Looked up from germline, CDR1 is MNHEY and CDR2 is SVGAGI. The CDR3 sequence is 12 residues long. Deletions cut 6 bases from V and 2 bases from J, with 7 bases between. The CDR3: CASSRENYGYTF. CDR3 DNA sequence: TGTGCCAGCAGCCGGGAGAACTATGGCTACACCTTC.

The chain carries TRBV4-2 and TRBJ2-1, with 7 bases aligning to TRBD1. The J segment lost 6 bases and the V segment lost 0 bases, leaving 5 bases of the junction unmatched. This CDR3 has 15 residues. Per germline, CDR1 LGHNA and CDR2 YNFKEQ. The chain's CDR3 is CASSQEQGSANEQFF. The CDR3 DNA follows: TGTGCCAGCAGCCAAGAACAGGGGTCGGCCAATGAGCAGTTCTTC.

This rearrangement joins TRBV10-3 to TRBJ1-3, with 8 nucleotides matching TRBD1. CDR3 length: 15 residues. The junction had 8 bases not matched to a gene; V was cut back by 6 bases and J by 4 bases. In germline, CDR1 is ENHRY, CDR2 SYGVKD. For the CDR3, the DNA is TGTGCCATCAGCCCGACAGGGGAGTACGGAAACACCATATATTTT. Amino acids: CAISPTGEYGNTIYF.

The chain recombines TRBV7-9 with TRBJ2-7; D possibly corresponds to TRBD1 (6 bases). Trimming pared 4 bases from V and 2 bases from J, leaving 15 bases between. The CDR3 is made up of 15 amino acids. The V gene's germline CDR1 is SEHNR and CDR2 FQNEAQ (reference sequence). CDR3 residues: CASSSGQIPTYEQYF. The CDR3 bases are TGTGCCAGCAGCTCCGGACAGATTCCTACCTACGAGCAGTACTTC.

The chain combines TRBV27 with TRBJ1-6; a weak D match, TRBD1 (5 bases). The CDR3 runs 16 residues. CDR1 and CDR2 from the germline V gene are MNHEY and SMNVEV (reference sequence). Trimming cost V 5 bases and J 5 bases, with 16 bases left between them. The CDR3 DNA reads as TGTGCCAGCAGTCCAACAGGTAGGGGTGATAATTCACCCCTCCACTTT. Translated, it gives CASSPTGRGDNSPLHF.

This chain joins TRBV12-3 or TRBV12-4 and TRBJ1-2; 7 bases fit TRBD1. This CDR3 region has 13 residues. The ends lost 6 bases at V and 11 bases at J; junction bases unmatched: 12. The CDR3 spells CASRLRTGTVYTF. The CDR3 DNA follows: TGTGCCAGCAGATTGCGTACCGGGACAGTTTACACCTTC.

The rearrangement joins TRBV6-4 to TRBJ1-2, with 9 bases aligning to TRBD1. The CDR3 runs 14 residues. Unmatched junction bases numbered 6, after V lost 6 bases and J lost 4 bases. Germline CDR1 reads MRHNA; CDR2 reads SNTAGT. The DNA of the CDR3 is TGTGCCAGCAGGCCAACAGGGGGCGGCTATGGCTACACCTTC. Translating it yields CASRPTGGGYGYTF.